The entry below describes one TCR beta chain. This clonotype was counted ten times or more. Its antigen target is currently unknown. The sample holds no much larger clone one base away, and base qualities are not on file. TCR beta CDR3 regions were amplified from RNA transcripts for repertoire sequencing. A first-round RT-PCR used HTBI primers with the Qiagen OneStep RT-PCR kit, followed by a second-round multiplex PCR, size selection and purification. The libraries underwent paired-end sequencing with 100 bp reads on an Illumina HiSeq2000. The original methods were these. Reads were processed with SOAPnuke, discarding reads with adapters, uncalled bases, mean Phred below 15, or no exact constant-primer or identifier match. High-quality paired reads were merged with COPE v1.2.5. Each unique nucleotide sequence was defined as a clonotype, and clonotypes were aligned to IMGT TRB V, D and J references with MiTCR v1.1. The analysis was limited to V-J combinations with a frequency above 0.0001, which together covered around 99% of the repertoires. A TCR clonal expansion and chaos score per V-J combination was defined as the ratio of F50 clonal expansion to chaos observed in the TCRdist matrix. Welch's t-statistics and random forest were used to narrow the features down to 10 to 15 V-J combinations, which were then fed into a naive Bayes classifier. The Morisita-Horn index was used to measure how similar the thyroid and blood repertoires were. Clones were called with MiXCR by TCRdb after fastp trimmed the public reads at Q25, and only in-frame beta chains were retained. When rows share a CDR3 protein, they turn into one entry using the most common DNA and genes. The V and J calls reflect TCRdb's pipeline rather than the authors' work. The sample includes some 210,000 distinct CDR3 sequences, with 29% observed a single time. The ten largest clones add up to about 9.1% of the sample.

The sample comes from a study of Graves' ophthalmopathy and Graves' hyperthyroidism listed by TCRdb under 2018. In the study overall: Peripheral blood was collected before any treatment was given, at the time of initial diagnosis. In a handful of hyperthyroidism patients, the T-cell repertoire of thyroid tissue was compared with the T-cell repertoire of blood. In total, 135 blood samples were TCR-sequenced: approximately 40 ophthalmopathy, about 75 hyperthyroidism and about 17 hyperthyroidism-to-ophthalmopathy patients. For training and testing, the roughly 97 patients in the discovery cohort were randomly divided in a 7:3 ratio. TCR beta repertoire signatures were used to distinguish Graves' ophthalmopathy from Graves' hyperthyroidism and to predict progression to ophthalmopathy. To explore V-J signatures that separate ophthalmopathy from hyperthyroidism, a discovery set of about a hundred patients was enrolled, consisting of 40 to 45 with ophthalmopathy and 55 to 65 with stable hyperthyroidism. An independent validation cohort was composed of approximately 18 hyperthyroidism patients and around 16 patients who later progressed from hyperthyroidism to ophthalmopathy. Following sample collection, hyperthyroidism patients were given methimazole at a starting dose of 30 mg daily, and ophthalmopathy patients were given high-dose intravenous methylprednisolone.

The ophthalmopathy patients had moderately to severely active disease, with a Clinical Activity Score of 3 or higher, a NOSPECS grade of 4 or higher, and a disease duration of less than 3 months. Patients with other autoimmune diseases, uncontrolled infections, pregnancy or lactation were excluded. Diagnosis was based on clinical symptoms, serum thyroxine, TRAb, thyroid ultrasound and orbital computed tomography. Using Ficoll-Paque density gradient centrifugation, PBMCs were isolated from 10 ml of fresh peripheral blood. Trizol reagent was used to extract the total RNA, and its quality was then checked on an Agilent 2100 Bioanalyzer. Germline trimming: 7 bases from V, 7 bases from J; junction bases outside gene matches: 13. Counted from cysteine to phenylalanine, this CDR3 has 17 amino acids. Solely the CDR3 DNA is kept, with 51 bases framed from the first base. CDR1 and CDR2 are read off the germline V gene (reference sequence) as LNHDA and SQIVND.

Here is what the overall study found, with its caveats: Sample size was not predetermined statistically, and investigators were not blinded to group allocation. In cross-validation, the 13-signature model distinguished ophthalmopathy from stable hyperthyroidism with approximately 90% sensitivity and around 84% specificity, while in the test set the corresponding values were about 80% and 75%. Most expanded thyroid clonotypes with frequency above 0.001 were also detected in blood, suggesting blood repertoires may reflect the thyroid immune response. In validation, the model predicted ophthalmopathy progression with more than 70% sensitivity and roughly 72% specificity; some twelve predicted patients were CT-confirmed with GO in a median of approximately six months.

The clonotype comes from a man aged 45-65 years with Graves' ophthalmopathy. Donor details come from another sample of the same person, matched by shared clones. Material for sequencing was peripheral blood. The V gene is TRBV19 and the J gene is TRBJ2-4, with 13 bases matching TRBD2. The CDR3 loop reads CASKSGTSGNWRNIQYF. The DNA reads as follows: TGTGCCAGTAAGTCCGGGACTAGCGGGAACTGGAGGAACATTCAGTACTTC.